What follows are 26 T cell receptor beta chains derived from one specimen sequenced in a study of blood T cell repertoires in COVID-19. Some clones are missing from TCRdb's copy, which holds only in-frame ones; the method was immunoSEQ multiplex PCR. The data contain more than 150,000 clones, roughly 89% of them seen just once; the ten biggest clones take up around an eighth. Sequencing input: peripheral blood. These receptors were collected from a woman in her 70s with COVID-19, enrolled during active disease.

The chain has TRBV7-9 and TRBJ2-7; 7 nucleotides line up with TRBD1. This CDR3 has 15 residues. The J segment lost 1 base and the V segment lost 5 bases, leaving 8 bases of the junction unmatched. Germline assignment: CDR1 SEHNR and CDR2 FQNEAQ (reference sequence). The CDR3, as DNA: TGTGCCAGCAGCGTGACAGGGCTTCTATCCTACGAGCAGTACTTC. Amino acids: CASSVTGLLSYEQYF.

This clone was observed once. Here the CDR3 reads CASTRTGGQPQHF. In DNA form, the CDR3 reads TGTGCCAGTACCCGGACAGGGGGACAGCCCCAGCATTTT. This sequence joins TRBV19 and TRBJ1-5; TRBD1 aligns across 10 bases. Germline-derived CDR1 and CDR2 are LNHDA and SQIVND (reference sequence). V shed 7 bases and J 7 bases; nucleotides not matched to a gene: 4. There are 13 residues in the CDR3.

The genes are TRBV4-1 and TRBJ2-3; D is possibly TRBD1 (7 bases). Trimming pared 0 bases from V and 6 bases from J, leaving 19 bases between. The CDR3 extends over 17 amino acids. Germline CDR1 is MGHRA and CDR2 is YSYEKL. The CDR3: CASSQEGTSGGMDTQYF. The CDR3 DNA is TGCGCCAGCAGCCAAGAGGGGACGTCAGGGGGGATGGATACGCAGTATTTT.

The chain joins TRBV5-6 to TRBJ2-5, with 13 bases identical to TRBD2. The CDR3 is 17 amino acids. Germline V gene data show CDR1 as SGHDT and CDR2 as YYEEEE. Trimming removed 4 bases from V and 3 bases from J; junction bases left unmatched: 9. The CDR3 nucleotides are TGTGCCAGCAGCCCTATGGGACTAGCGGGATCAAAAGAGACCCAGTACTTC. Translating gives CASSPMGLAGSKETQYF.

The rearrangement links TRBV7-3 to TRBJ2-1; 11 bases map to TRBD2. CDR1 is SGHTA and CDR2 is FQGTGA in the germline V gene. The trim removed 5 bases at V and 7 bases at J, leaving 10 bases unmatched. This CDR3 is built from 16 residues. CDR3 in DNA: TGTGCCAGCAGCGGATTAGCGGGAGGGTCTGGGAATGAGCAGTTCTTC. It translates to CASSGLAGGSGNEQFF.

J is TRBJ1-2 and V is TRBV25-1, with TRBD1 matching over 8 bases. Germline V gene lookup returns CDR1 MGHDK and CDR2 SYGVNS. Trimming took 2 bases from V and 2 from J; bases not matched to a gene: 10. This CDR3 is 17 amino acids long. CDR3 sequence: CASSEQQGGLLNYGYTF. The CDR3 DNA reads as TGTGCCAGCAGTGAACAACAGGGGGGACTATTAAACTATGGCTACACCTTC.

V is TRBV30 and J is TRBJ1-5; 10 bases align to TRBD1. The CDR3 totals 14 residues. The V gene end was trimmed by 3 bases and the J gene end by 9 bases; junction bases not matched to a gene: 8. Germline V gene lookup returns CDR1 GTSNPN and CDR2 SVGIG (reference sequence). CDR3 protein: CAWSPDRGIGPQHF. The CDR3 coding sequence is TGTGCCTGGAGCCCGGACAGGGGGATAGGGCCCCAGCATTTT.

This clone has more than one count but fewer than ten. V and J are TRBV27 and TRBJ2-2; 13 positions match TRBD2. This CDR3 contains 18 residues. Germline lookup yields CDR1 MNHEY and CDR2 SMNVEV (reference sequence). The J segment lost 5 bases and the V segment lost 7 bases, leaving 13 bases of the junction unmatched. In DNA, the CDR3 is TGTGCCAGCAAGGACCGGACTAGCGGGAGTTTGGATACCGGGGAGCTGTTTTTT. It specifies CASKDRTSGSLDTGELFF.

The DNA for the CDR3 is TGTGCCTGGAGTGTAAGGGAGGGGCAGTACTTC. This encodes CAWSVREGQYF. The genes are TRBV30 and TRBJ2-7, with 7 bases that match TRBD2. This CDR3 comprises 11 residues. The ends lost 0 bases at V and 9 bases at J; junction bases unmatched: 2. Germline CDR1 reads GTSNPN; CDR2 reads SVGIG (reference sequence).

The gene calls are TRBV19 and TRBJ2-1, with 8 nucleotides matching TRBD2. Germline V gene sequence: CDR1 LNHDA, CDR2 SQIVND (reference sequence). The CDR3 sequence is 15 residues long. V was pared by 5 bases and J by 4 bases, with 7 bases of the junction left unmatched. The chain's CDR3 is CASSLSGSVYNEQFF. The CDR3 nucleotides are TGTGCCAGTAGTCTCAGCGGGAGCGTGTACAATGAGCAGTTCTTC.

The rearrangement joins TRBV5-6 to TRBJ2-1; 12 bases line up with TRBD2. The CDR3 extends over 15 amino acids. V lost 4 bases to trimming and J lost 7 bases; unmatched junction nucleotides: 6. CDR1 is SGHDT, CDR2 YYEEEE, per germline. The CDR3 sequence: CASSTSGRPRNEQFF. For the CDR3, the DNA is TGTGCCAGCAGCACTAGCGGGAGGCCTCGGAATGAGCAGTTCTTC. The full variable domain, in which reference TRBV5-6 and TRBJ2-1 provide the parts outside the CDR3, is DAGVTQSPTHLIKTRGQQVTLRCSPKSGHDTVSWYQQALGQGPQFIFQYYEEEERQRGNFPDRFSGHQFPNYSSELNVNALLLGDSALYLCASSTSGRPRNEQFFGPGTRLTVL.

This clone was observed a few times. This rearrangement joins TRBV30 to TRBJ2-2; D remains unclear. The germline CDR1 and CDR2 sequences are GTSNPN and SVGIG (reference sequence). V was shortened by 0 bases and J by 7 bases, with 3 bases between the two germline ends. This CDR3 is 11 amino acids long. This CDR3 reads CAWSVNGELFF. DNA for the CDR3: TGTGCCTGGAGTGTTAACGGGGAGCTGTTTTTT.

V and J are TRBV7-9 and TRBJ1-5; 10 bases match TRBD1. Germline CDR1 reads SEHNR; CDR2 reads FQNEAQ (reference sequence). The V gene end was trimmed by 5 bases and the J gene end by 6 bases; junction bases not matched to a gene: 10. The CDR3 loop spans 16 amino acids. This chain's CDR3 is CASSLETGGQGQPQHF. The DNA for the CDR3 is TGTGCCAGCAGCCTAGAGACAGGGGGCCAGGGTCAGCCCCAGCATTTT. Full variable domain (missing parts from reference TRBV7-9 and TRBJ1-5): DTGVSQNPRHKITKRGQNVTFRCDPISEHNRLYWYRQTLGQGPEFLTYFQNEAQLEKSRLLSDRFSAERPKGSFSTLEIQRTEQGDSAMYLCASSLETGGQGQPQHFGDGTRLSIL.

The V gene is TRBV2, the J gene TRBJ2-7; TRBD1 is a possible D gene (6 bases). The CDR3 runs 15 residues. V was clipped by 5 bases and J by 2 bases, with 16 bases between them. From germline, CDR1 is SNHLY and CDR2 FYNNEI. The CDR3 sequence is CASSRQVRAPYEQYF. Here the CDR3 DNA reads TGTGCCAGCAGTCGACAGGTTCGCGCCCCCTACGAGCAGTACTTC. Based on the CDR3 plus reference TRBV2 and TRBJ2-7, the full variable domain is EPEVTQTPSHQVTQMGQEVILRCVPISNHLYFYWYRQILGQKVEFLVSFYNNEISEKSEIFDDQFSVERPDGSNFTLKIRSTKLEDSAMYFCASSRQVRAPYEQYFGPGTRLTVT.

The V and J genes are TRBV4-3 and TRBJ2-7; 9 nucleotides line up with TRBD1. CDR3 length: 15 residues. CDR1 and CDR2 (germline): LGHNA, YSLEER. With 0 bases clipped from V and 4 bases from J, the junction kept 4 bases outside the gene matches. CDR3 region: CASSQEQGAWYEQYF. In DNA form, the CDR3 reads TGCGCCAGCAGCCAAGAACAGGGGGCTTGGTACGAGCAGTACTTC.

V usage is TRBV5-1 and J usage is TRBJ2-7; a weak D match, TRBD2 (6 bases). The CDR3 is 11 amino acids. Trimming took 3 bases from V and 5 from J, leaving 6 bases between them. Germline V lookup: CDR1 SGHRS, CDR2 YFSETQ. The CDR3, as DNA: TGCGCCAGCAGCTCGGGAGACGAGCAGTACTTC. Amino acids: CASSSGDEQYF.

As DNA, the CDR3 is TGTGCCAGCAGCGCCTGGAACACCGGGGAGCTGTTTTTT. The encoded protein is CASSAWNTGELFF. This rearrangement joins TRBV9 to TRBJ2-2; D remains unclear. The CDR3 sequence is 13 residues long. Between the trimmed V and J ends, which lost 3 bases and 1 base, there was a span of 4 bases. The germline V gene has CDR1 SGDLS and CDR2 YYNGEE.

V is TRBV19 and J is TRBJ1-2; 7 nucleotides align to TRBD1. The CDR3 runs to 15 residues. The trim removed 3 bases at V and 1 base at J, leaving 5 bases unmatched. Germline V gene lookup returns CDR1 LNHDA and CDR2 SQIVND (reference sequence). The CDR3 DNA reads TGTGCCAGTAGTATGGGGACAGATTTTAACTATGGCTACACCTTC. Protein product: CASSMGTDFNYGYTF.

With respect to this clone: This sample includes further DNA sequences coding for the same CDR3. The CDR3 DNA reads TGCAGCGTGGGACAGGGAGGAGAGACCCAGTACTTC. It specifies CSVGQGGETQYF. The chain couples TRBV29-1 to TRBJ2-5; 9 bases align to TRBD1. V dropped 6 bases and J dropped 4; count of bases not matched to a gene: 3. The V gene's germline CDR1 is SQVTM and CDR2 ANQGSEA. The CDR3 spans 12 residues.

This chain connects TRBV5-1 to TRBJ2-5; D gene ambiguous. V lost 2 bases to trimming and J lost 5 bases, with 10 bases between them. CDR3 size: 13 residues. Germline CDR1 and CDR2: SGHRS and YFSETQ. This CDR3 is CASSFLELETQYF. The DNA for the CDR3 is TGCGCCAGCAGCTTTCTGGAGCTGGAGACCCAGTACTTC.

The V gene is TRBV9, the J gene TRBJ2-5; TRBD2 aligns across 9 bases. J was trimmed by 4 bases and V by 0 bases; bases with no gene match: 4. The CDR3 sequence is 15 residues long. Germline CDR1 SGDLS, CDR2 YYNGEE. The CDR3 loop is CASSVGSLAGETQYF. CDR3 in DNA: TGTGCCAGCAGCGTAGGATCACTAGCGGGAGAGACCCAGTACTTC.

The V call is TRBV10-3, the J call TRBJ2-7; maybe TRBD2 (6 bases). Per germline, CDR1 ENHRY and CDR2 SYGVKD. Trimming left V 3 bases short and J 1 base short, with 16 bases between. The CDR3 sequence is 16 residues long. CDR3 DNA: TGTGCCATCAGTGACCGAGTGGGGACTTCATCCTACGAGCAGTACTTC. Its protein product is CAISDRVGTSSYEQYF.

This clone was seen a few times. The chain employs TRBV9 and TRBJ1-3, with D uncertain. This CDR3 is built from 16 residues. Germline loops: CDR1 SGDLS, CDR2 YYNGEE. Trimming pared 4 bases from V and 0 bases from J, leaving 14 bases between. The CDR3: CASSPNPPSSGNTIYF. The DNA for the CDR3 is TGTGCCAGCAGCCCAAATCCACCGAGCTCTGGAAACACCATATATTTT.

CDR3 in DNA: TGTGCCAGCAGCTTGTCCCGATGGGACAGGGTCGGTGAAAAACTGTTTTTT. It yields the protein CASSLSRWDRVGEKLFF. The chain uses TRBV7-9 and TRBJ1-4, with TRBD1 matching 9 bases. CDR3 length: 17 residues. J gave up 7 bases and V 3 bases, and 12 bases lay outside the gene matches. Germline CDR1 SEHNR, CDR2 FQNEAQ (reference sequence).

The rearrangement links TRBV4-1 to TRBJ2-3; D is possibly TRBD1 (6 bases). The CDR3 runs to 17 residues. Germline values: CDR1 MGHRA, CDR2 YSYEKL. The V end was cut by 3 bases, the J end by 6 bases, with 22 bases between. CDR3 residues: CASSHSPGHLEKDTQYF. Written as DNA, the CDR3 is TGCGCCAGCAGCCATTCTCCGGGACATCTCGAGAAGGATACGCAGTATTTT.

V gene TRBV10-1 combines with J gene TRBJ2-5, with 10 bases fitting TRBD2. The CDR3 length is 17 residues. The V segment lost 10 bases and the J segment 1 base; nucleotides outside the gene matches: 15. Germline CDR1 reads WNHNN; CDR2 reads SYGVQD (reference sequence). Written as DNA, the CDR3 is TGCGCCACCCAGAGGGGCATAGCGGGAGGCTTCCAAGAGACCCAGTACTTC. Translated, it gives CATQRGIAGGFQETQYF.